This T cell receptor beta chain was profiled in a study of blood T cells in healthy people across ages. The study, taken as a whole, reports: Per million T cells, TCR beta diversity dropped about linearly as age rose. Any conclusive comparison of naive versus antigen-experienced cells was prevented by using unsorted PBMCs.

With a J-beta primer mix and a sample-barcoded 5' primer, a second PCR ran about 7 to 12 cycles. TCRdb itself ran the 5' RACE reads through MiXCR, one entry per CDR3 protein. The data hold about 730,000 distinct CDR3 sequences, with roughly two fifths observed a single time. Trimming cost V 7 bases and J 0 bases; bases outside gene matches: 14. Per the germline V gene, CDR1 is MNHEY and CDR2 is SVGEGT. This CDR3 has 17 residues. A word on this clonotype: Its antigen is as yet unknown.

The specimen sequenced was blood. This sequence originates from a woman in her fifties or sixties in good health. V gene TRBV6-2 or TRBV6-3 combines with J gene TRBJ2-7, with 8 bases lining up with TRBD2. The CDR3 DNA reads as TGTGCCAGCAAGAAGACACAGGGCGGGGGGTACTCCTACGAGCAGTACTTC. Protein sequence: CASKKTQGGGYSYEQYF.